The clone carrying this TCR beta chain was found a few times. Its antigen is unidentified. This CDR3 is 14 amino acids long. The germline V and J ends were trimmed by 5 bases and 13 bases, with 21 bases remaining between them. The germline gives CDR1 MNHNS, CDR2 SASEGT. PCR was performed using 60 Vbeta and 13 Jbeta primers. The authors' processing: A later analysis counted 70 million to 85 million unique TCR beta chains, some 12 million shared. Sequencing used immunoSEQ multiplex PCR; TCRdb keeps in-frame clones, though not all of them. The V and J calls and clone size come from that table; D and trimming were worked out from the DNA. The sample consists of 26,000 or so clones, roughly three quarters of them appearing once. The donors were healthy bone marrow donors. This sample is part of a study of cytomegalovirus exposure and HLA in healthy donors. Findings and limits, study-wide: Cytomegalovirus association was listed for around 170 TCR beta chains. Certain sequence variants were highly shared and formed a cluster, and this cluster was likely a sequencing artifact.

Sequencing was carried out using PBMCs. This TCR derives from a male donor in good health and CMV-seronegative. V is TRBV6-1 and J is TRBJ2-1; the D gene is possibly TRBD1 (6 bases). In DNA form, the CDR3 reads TGTGCCAGCAGTCATCCGGGACACCCTTTACAACAGTTCTTC. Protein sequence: CASSHPGHPLQQFF.